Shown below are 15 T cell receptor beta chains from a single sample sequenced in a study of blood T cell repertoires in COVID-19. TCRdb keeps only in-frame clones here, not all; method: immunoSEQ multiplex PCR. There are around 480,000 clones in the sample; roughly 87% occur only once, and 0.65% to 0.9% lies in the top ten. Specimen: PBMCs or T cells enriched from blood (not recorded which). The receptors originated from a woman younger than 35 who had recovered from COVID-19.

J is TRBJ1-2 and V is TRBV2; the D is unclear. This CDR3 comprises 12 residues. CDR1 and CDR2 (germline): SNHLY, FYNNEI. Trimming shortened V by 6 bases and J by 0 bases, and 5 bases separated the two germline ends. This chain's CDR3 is CASRRANYGYTF. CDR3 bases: TGTGCCAGCAGACGGGCTAACTATGGCTACACCTTC.

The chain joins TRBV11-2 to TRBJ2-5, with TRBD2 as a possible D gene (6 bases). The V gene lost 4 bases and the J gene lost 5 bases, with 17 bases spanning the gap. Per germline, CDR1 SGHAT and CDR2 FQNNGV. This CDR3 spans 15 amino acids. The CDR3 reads CASSWNRGGGETQYF. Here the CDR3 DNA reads TGTGCCAGCAGCTGGAATAGAGGTGGGGGGGAGACCCAGTACTTC.

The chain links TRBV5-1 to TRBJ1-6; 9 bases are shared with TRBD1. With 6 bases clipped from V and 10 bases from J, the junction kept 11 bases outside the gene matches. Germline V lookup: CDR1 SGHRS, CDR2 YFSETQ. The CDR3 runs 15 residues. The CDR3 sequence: CASKDSTGGDSPLHF. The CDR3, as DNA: TGCGCCAGCAAAGACTCGACAGGGGGTGACTCACCCCTCCACTTT.

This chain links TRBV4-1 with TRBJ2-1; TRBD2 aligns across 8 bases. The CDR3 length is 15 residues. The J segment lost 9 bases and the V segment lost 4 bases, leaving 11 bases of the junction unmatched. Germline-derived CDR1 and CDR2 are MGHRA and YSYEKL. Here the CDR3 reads CASSRLAGGRGEQFF. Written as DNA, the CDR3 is TGCGCCAGCAGCCGCCTGGCGGGAGGTCGGGGTGAGCAGTTCTTC.

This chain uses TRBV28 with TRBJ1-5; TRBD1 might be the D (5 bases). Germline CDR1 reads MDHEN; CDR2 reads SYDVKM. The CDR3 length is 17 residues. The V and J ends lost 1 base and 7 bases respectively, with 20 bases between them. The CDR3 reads CASSLSSQGRTEQPQHF. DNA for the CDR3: TGTGCCAGCAGTTTATCGTCCCAGGGAAGAACGGAACAGCCCCAGCATTTT. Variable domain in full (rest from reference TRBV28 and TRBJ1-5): DVKVTQSSRYLVKRTGEKVFLECVQDMDHENMFWYRQDPGLGLRLIYFSYDVKMKEKGDIPEGYSVSREKKERFSLILESASTNQTSMYLCASSLSSQGRTEQPQHFGDGTRLSIL.

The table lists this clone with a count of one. The CDR3 nucleotides read TGTGCCAGCAGCTTGGTGACAGGGGGAAACACCATATATTTT. It encodes CASSLVTGGNTIYF. The chain links TRBV7-9 to TRBJ1-3; 7 bases line up with TRBD1. V shed 3 bases and J 4 bases; nucleotides not matched to a gene: 3. The germline V gene has CDR1 SEHNR and CDR2 FQNEAQ (reference sequence). The CDR3 has 14 amino acids.

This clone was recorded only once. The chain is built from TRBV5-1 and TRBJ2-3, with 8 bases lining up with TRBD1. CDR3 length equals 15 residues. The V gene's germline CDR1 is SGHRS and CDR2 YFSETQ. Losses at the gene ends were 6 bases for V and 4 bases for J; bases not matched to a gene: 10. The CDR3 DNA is TGCGCCAGCACCTTTATTGGACAGGGTGCAGATACGCAGTATTTT. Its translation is CASTFIGQGADTQYF.

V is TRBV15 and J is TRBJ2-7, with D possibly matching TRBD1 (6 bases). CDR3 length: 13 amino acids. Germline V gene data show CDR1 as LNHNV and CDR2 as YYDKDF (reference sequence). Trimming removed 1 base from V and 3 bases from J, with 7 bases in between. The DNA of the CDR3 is TGTGCCACCAGCAGAGGACAGGACTACGAGCAGTACTTC. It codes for CATSRGQDYEQYF. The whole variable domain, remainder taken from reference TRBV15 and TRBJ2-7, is DAMVIQNPRYQVTQFGKPVTLSCSQTLNHNVMYWYQQKSSQAPKLLFHYYDKDFNNEADTPDNFQSRRPNTSFCFLDIRSPGLGDTAMYLCATSRGQDYEQYFGPGTRLTVT.

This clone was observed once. In nucleotides, the CDR3 is TGTGCCACCAGTGACCCCGGGACAGGGGACACCTTGGATGAGCAGTTCTTC. It specifies CATSDPGTGDTLDEQFF. This chain connects TRBV24-1 to TRBJ2-1; the match to TRBD1 covers 10 bases. Per the germline V gene, CDR1 is KGHDR and CDR2 is SFDVKD. V was pared by 4 bases and J by 8 bases, with 13 bases of the junction left unmatched. This CDR3 has 17 amino acids.

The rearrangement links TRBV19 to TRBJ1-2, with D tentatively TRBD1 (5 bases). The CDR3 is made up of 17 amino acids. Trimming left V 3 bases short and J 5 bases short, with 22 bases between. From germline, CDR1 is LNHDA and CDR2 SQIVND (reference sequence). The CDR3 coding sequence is TGTGCCAGTAGTATCCTGGGACTGGAGGGGCTGGATTATGGCTACACCTTC. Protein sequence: CASSILGLEGLDYGYTF.

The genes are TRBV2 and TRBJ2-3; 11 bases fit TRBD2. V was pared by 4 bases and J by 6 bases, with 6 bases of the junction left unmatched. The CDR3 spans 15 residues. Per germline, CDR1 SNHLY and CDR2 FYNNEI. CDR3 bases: TGTGCCAGCAGTGCGGAGGGACTAGCGGTCGATACGCAGTATTTT. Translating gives CASSAEGLAVDTQYF.

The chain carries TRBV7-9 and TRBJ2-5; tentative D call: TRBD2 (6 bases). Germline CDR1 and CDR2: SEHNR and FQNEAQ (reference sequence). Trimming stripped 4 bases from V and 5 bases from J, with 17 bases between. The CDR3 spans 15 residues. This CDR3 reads CASSSRTTLMETQYF. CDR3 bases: TGTGCCAGCAGCTCCCGGACTACCCTAATGGAGACCCAGTACTTC.

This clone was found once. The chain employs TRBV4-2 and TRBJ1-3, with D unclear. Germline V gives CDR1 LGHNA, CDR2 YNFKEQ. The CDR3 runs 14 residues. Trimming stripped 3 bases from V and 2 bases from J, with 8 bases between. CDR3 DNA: TGTGCCAGCAGCCAGGGAGAACCTGGAAACACCATATATTTT. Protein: CASSQGEPGNTIYF.

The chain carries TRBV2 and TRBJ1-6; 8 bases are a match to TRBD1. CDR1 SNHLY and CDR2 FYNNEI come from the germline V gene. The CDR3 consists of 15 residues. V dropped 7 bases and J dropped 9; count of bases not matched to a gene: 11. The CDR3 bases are TGTGCCAGCACCCCCGTCGGGCAGGGGGCTTCACCCCTCCACTTT. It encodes CASTPVGQGASPLHF.

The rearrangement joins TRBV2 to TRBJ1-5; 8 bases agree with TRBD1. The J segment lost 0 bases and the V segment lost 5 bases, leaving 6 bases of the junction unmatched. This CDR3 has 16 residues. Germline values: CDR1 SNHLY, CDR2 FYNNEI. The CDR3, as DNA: TGTGCCAGCAGTATTGGGACAGGCTATAGCAATCAGCCCCAGCATTTT. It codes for CASSIGTGYSNQPQHF.